The clone carrying this TCR beta chain appeared once. Its cognate antigen is unknown. This record comes from a study of cytomegalovirus exposure and HLA in healthy donors. Donors were ostensibly healthy at sampling, although undocumented immune exposures were probable. V lost 7 bases, J lost 1 base, and 10 bases lay in between. Germline CDR1 is SNHLY and CDR2 is FYNNEI. CDR3 length: 14 residues. Findings and caveats of the study: Sequence variants that were highly shared formed a cluster that was likely a sequencing artifact.

The PCR ran on 60 Vbeta and 13 Jbeta primers. Libraries were prepared by immunoSEQ multiplex PCR; TCRdb keeps only in-frame clonotypes and omits some of them. The repertoire includes approximately 110,000 clones, around 80% of them detected once, and 0.2% to 0.3% sits in the top ten. V usage is TRBV2 and J usage is TRBJ2-2, with TRBD2 as a possible D gene (5 bases). This TCR was recovered from a man between 50 and 59 years old in good health and CMV-seronegative. Sequences were obtained from PBMCs. Written as DNA, the CDR3 is TGTGCCAGCAATCGGGGAATGAACACCGGGGAGCTGTTTTTT. This gives the protein CASNRGMNTGELFF.